This section outlines one T cell receptor (beta chain) sequence together with its context. CDR1 and CDR2 (germline): SGHRS, YFSETQ. The CDR3 is 16 amino acids. Trimming removed 3 bases at V and 4 bases at J, with 19 bases between. The data belong to a study of shared clonotypes between healthy human individuals. As for the study in general: Every donor yielded three CD4 naive, three CD4 memory, two CD8 naive and one CD8 memory plate.

Subsets obtained from CD4+ cells comprised CD45RA+ naive and CD45RA-negative memory cells. Per sorted-subset replicate PCR, input was approximately 210 ng DNA, representing around 30,000 T cell genomes. Per the authors' pipeline: Without quality scores, immunoSEQ junctional reads could not be filtered like full-length reads. Method: immunoSEQ multiplex PCR; TCRdb's copy keeps in-frame clones and lacks some. From that table come the V and J calls and clone size; the DNA was used to work out D and trimming. This table holds roughly 2 million clones, approximately 94% found once. Material: naive CD4+ T cells sorted from blood. As for subset: CD45RA+ positively selected. This chain links TRBV5-1 with TRBJ2-5; TRBD1 or TRBD2 may be the D gene (5 bases each). The origin of this receptor is a man between 18 and 29 years old in good health. The CDR3 region is CASSSDPGRRGETQYF. CDR3 in DNA: TGCGCCAGCAGCTCGGACCCGGGACGCCGCGGAGAGACCCAGTACTTC.